This TCR beta chain was found in a study of cytomegalovirus exposure and HLA in healthy donors. Study conclusions and caveats: Analyses of presence/absence relied on an assumption of roughly uniform sequencing depth across donors. Rare TCR sequences dominated, though some public TCRs recurred in many donors. A prior analysis recorded that most TCR beta V segments were productive about 87% or about 30% of the time. In a later analysis, HLA-C alleles had the fewest associated TCRs, DRB1 alleles the most.

Trimming removed 3 bases at V and 0 bases at J, with 17 bases between. Germline-derived CDR1 and CDR2 are LGHNA and YNFKEQ. The CDR3 is made up of 18 amino acids. 13 Jbeta primers and 60 Vbeta primers were used for the PCR. Generated by immunoSEQ multiplex PCR, the TCRdb table keeps only in-frame clones and is missing some. The table includes about 85,000 clones, 80% detected once. This clone was picked up a small number of times. Its antigen remains unidentified. Sequencing was carried out using PBMCs. This receptor was identified in a woman between 50 and 59 years old in good health and CMV-seropositive. The chain is built from TRBV4-2 and TRBJ2-2; the D gene is possibly TRBD2 (6 bases). The CDR3 DNA reads TGTGCCAGCAGCCAGGGAAGATCGGGACTGGCGAACACCGGGGAGCTGTTTTTT. Translated, it gives CASSQGRSGLANTGELFF.